These 21 T cell receptor beta chains came from one sample sequenced in a study of metastatic and nonmetastatic thyroid tumors (TCRdb year 2020). The library came from PCR. TCRdb names Illumina HiSeq 4000 as the instrument used. TCRdb itself trimmed the public reads at Q25 with fastp, ran MiXCR and retained productive beta chains. The table for this sample lists about 15,000 clones; roughly 3.5% of them were counted only once. The ten largest clones add up to 23% of the sample. Before undergoing thyroid surgery, none of the patients had been given any kind of treatment. Source material: tumor tissue. Receptors were obtained from a female donor with papillary thyroid cancer or a benign thyroid nodule (not recorded which). Some clones in this sample may be carry-over from other donors' samples.

Note on this clone: Within the sample, other DNA sequences also encode this same CDR3. The rearrangement joins TRBV28 to TRBJ1-6, with 9 bases identical to TRBD1. V lost 4 bases and J lost 7; bases outside the gene matches: 2. CDR3 length: 14 residues. From germline, CDR1 is MDHEN and CDR2 SYDVKM. For the CDR3, the DNA is TGTGCCAGCAGTTGGGACAGGGACAATTCACCCCTCCACTTT. Translating it yields CASSWDRDNSPLHF.

This sequence joins TRBV28 and TRBJ2-2; 8 bases fit TRBD1. Per the germline V gene, CDR1 is MDHEN and CDR2 is SYDVKM. This CDR3 region has 17 residues. With 6 bases clipped from V and 4 bases from J, the junction kept 13 bases outside the gene matches. The CDR3 region has the DNA TGTGCCAGCAGCCGACTCGACAGGGGCCCACTCACCGGGGAGCTGTTTTTT. This gives the protein CASSRLDRGPLTGELFF.

In its sample, this clone was seen a few times. This chain connects TRBV7-6 to TRBJ2-7; either TRBD1 or TRBD2 may fit D (5 bases each). V gave up 5 bases and J gave up 0 bases, with 14 bases separating them. CDR3 length: 15 amino acids. Germline values: CDR1 SGHVS, CDR2 FNYEAQ. The CDR3 here is CASSPGTYLSYEQYF. The CDR3 nucleotides are TGTGCCAGCAGCCCAGGGACGTACCTCTCCTACGAGCAGTACTTC.

This clone was recorded a few times. V usage is TRBV24-1 and J usage is TRBJ1-2, with TRBD1 matching over 8 bases. The V and J ends lost 3 bases and 0 bases, in that order; junction bases with no gene match: 11. CDR1 is KGHDR, CDR2 SFDVKD, per germline. This CDR3 has 18 amino acids. The DNA for the CDR3 is TGTGCCACCAGTGATCGGATACCCGGGACAGGATCTAACTATGGCTACACCTTC. As protein: CATSDRIPGTGSNYGYTF.

On this clone itself: Other DNA sequences of this sample code for an identical CDR3. The V call is TRBV7-9, the J call TRBJ1-4, with 9 bases identical to TRBD1. Unmatched junction bases numbered 4, after V lost 1 base and J lost 7 bases. The length of the CDR3 is 15 residues. CDR1 and CDR2 from the germline V gene are SEHNR and FQNEAQ (reference sequence). The CDR3 bases are TGTGCCAGCAGCTTAGGGGACAGGGAGGGTGAAAAACTGTTTTTT. It yields the protein CASSLGDREGEKLFF.

The table lists this clone with a few counts. V gene TRBV28 combines with J gene TRBJ2-7; D possibly corresponds to TRBD1 (6 bases). The V end lost 7 bases, the J end lost 7 bases, and 20 bases lay between the germline ends. Germline V gene data show CDR1 as MDHEN and CDR2 as SYDVKM. The CDR3 totals 14 residues. CDR3 nucleotide sequence: TGTGCCAGCAACAGGGCTTCCACCTCGGGAGAGCAGTACTTC. Its protein product is CASNRASTSGEQYF.

This clone has more than one count but fewer than ten. The chain carries TRBV6-5 and TRBJ2-1; D possibly corresponds to TRBD2 (5 bases). The CDR3 has 12 residues. Germline CDR1 is MNHEY and CDR2 is SVGAGI. Between the trimmed V and J ends, which lost 2 bases and 10 bases, there was a span of 9 bases. The CDR3: CASSYHEGEQFF. CDR3 nucleotide sequence: TGTGCCAGCAGTTACCACGAGGGCGAGCAGTTCTTC.

The chain employs TRBV6-5 and TRBJ1-4; 7 nucleotides line up with TRBD1. This CDR3 is built from 16 residues. V dropped 4 bases and J dropped 3; count of bases not matched to a gene: 8. Looked up from germline, CDR1 is MNHEY and CDR2 is SVGAGI. The DNA of the CDR3 is TGTGCCAGCAGTTTAATTCCAGGGGGGGCTAATGAAAAACTGTTTTTT. This sequence encodes CASSLIPGGANEKLFF.

The chain has TRBV24-1 and TRBJ2-1; TRBD1 matches 9 bases. V gave up 9 bases and J gave up 4 bases; unmatched junction bases: 3. The CDR3 runs to 13 residues. Germline CDR1 is KGHDR and CDR2 is SFDVKD. CDR3 loop: CATRDRVYNEQFF. Written as DNA, the CDR3 is TGTGCCACCCGGGACAGGGTTTACAATGAGCAGTTCTTC.

This clone was detected many times. The genes are TRBV6-1 and TRBJ2-1; a possible D gene is TRBD2 (6 bases). Germline lookup yields CDR1 MNHNS and CDR2 SASEGT. This CDR3 region has 15 residues. With 5 bases removed from V and 2 bases from J, the gap between germline ends came to 13 bases. The CDR3 coding sequence is TGTGCCAGCAGTACCGTGGCGGGGACCTACAATGAGCAGTTCTTC. This codes for CASSTVAGTYNEQFF.

This clone appeared a few times. The chain employs TRBV20-1 and TRBJ2-7, with 10 positions matching TRBD2. The CDR3 extends over 13 amino acids. Germline CDR1 DFQATT, CDR2 SNEGSKA (reference sequence). The V and J ends lost 8 bases and 3 bases, in that order; junction bases with no gene match: 7. The CDR3 DNA reads as TGCAGTACTACTAGCGGGACCATCTACGAGCAGTACTTC. Protein: CSTTSGTIYEQYF.

As concerns this clone: One end of the junction does not line up with germline, which may come from a read error. The chain links TRBV6-2 or TRBV6-3 to TRBJ1-6; D gene uncertain. This CDR3 is 13 amino acids long. The germline gives CDR1 MNHEY, CDR2 SVGEGT. CDR3 coding DNA: TGTGCCCGCAGCCCCGCTCGTTTGCCACCCCTCCACTTT. Translation: CARSPARLPPLHF.

The rearrangement links TRBV15 to TRBJ1-1; 7 bases are shared with TRBD1. J gave up 5 bases and V 5 bases, and 11 bases lay outside the gene matches. CDR1 and CDR2 from the germline V gene are LNHNV and YYDKDF (reference sequence). The CDR3 is made up of 15 amino acids. CDR3 bases: TGTGCCACCAGCCGAGGAGACAGGGATGGAACTGAAGCTTTCTTT. This translates into CATSRGDRDGTEAFF.

This clone was counted between two and nine times. The V call is TRBV6-5, the J call TRBJ2-7, with D perhaps matching TRBD1 (5 bases). The CDR3 is 14 amino acids. From germline, CDR1 is MNHEY and CDR2 SVGAGI. Trimming left V 0 bases short and J 2 bases short, with 8 bases between. CDR3 protein: CASSYSETAYEQYF. The CDR3 region has the DNA TGTGCCAGCAGTTACTCGGAGACAGCCTACGAGCAGTACTTC.

In this sample, this clone turned up a few times. J is TRBJ1-2 and V is TRBV12-5; perhaps TRBD1 as D (5 bases). CDR3 length: 13 amino acids. With 4 bases removed from V and 4 bases from J, the gap between germline ends came to 10 bases. Per germline, CDR1 LGHNT and CDR2 FRNRAP. The CDR3 spells CASGSTTVYGYTF. In nucleotides, the CDR3 is TGTGCTAGTGGTTCGACGACAGTCTATGGCTACACCTTC.

This clone was observed a handful of times. The gene calls are TRBV27 and TRBJ2-5, with TRBD2 matching over 10 bases. The germline V gene has CDR1 MNHEY and CDR2 SMNVEV (reference sequence). V was pared by 6 bases and J by 3 bases, with 7 bases of the junction left unmatched. CDR3 length: 15 residues. CDR3 sequence (DNA): TGTGCCAGCAGACGGGAACTAGCGGGAAAAGAGACCCAGTACTTC. Encoded protein: CASRRELAGKETQYF.

The chain has TRBV28 and TRBJ1-1; D is undetermined. Germline values: CDR1 MDHEN, CDR2 SYDVKM. The CDR3 is 14 residues long. V lost 6 bases and J lost 5, with 16 bases in between. The CDR3 region is CASSRAGSRTEAFF. Written as DNA, the CDR3 is TGTGCCAGCAGCCGAGCGGGGTCCCGAACTGAAGCTTTCTTT.

The V gene is TRBV6-4, the J gene TRBJ2-2, with 12 bases aligning to TRBD2. With 0 bases clipped from V and 4 bases from J, the junction kept 0 bases outside the gene matches. Germline V gene sequence: CDR1 MRHNA, CDR2 SNTAGT. The CDR3 is 16 amino acids. The CDR3 reads CASSDSTSGSTGELFF. In DNA, the CDR3 is TGTGCCAGCAGTGACTCGACTAGCGGGAGCACCGGGGAGCTGTTTTTT.

The CDR3 DNA follows: TGTGCCAGCAGTTTGGGGACTACAGGACCCGGGGAGCTGTTTTTT. Translation gives CASSLGTTGPGELFF. V is TRBV27 and J is TRBJ2-2, with TRBD2 identical over 7 bases. The V gene's germline CDR1 is MNHEY and CDR2 SMNVEV (reference sequence). Trimming at V came to 3 bases and at J to 6 bases, leaving 7 bases not matched to a gene. The CDR3 is 15 amino acids.

The chain uses TRBV19 and TRBJ1-6; unclear D gene. Trimming took 4 bases from V and 7 from J, leaving 14 bases between them. Germline CDR1 reads LNHDA; CDR2 reads SQIVND (reference sequence). The CDR3 totals 15 residues. This chain's CDR3 is CASSNIRRENSPLHF. DNA for the CDR3: TGTGCCAGTAGTAATATTCGACGAGAAAATTCACCCCTCCACTTT. Complete variable domain (other parts from reference TRBV19 and TRBJ1-6): DGGITQSPKYLFRKEGQNVTLSCEQNLNHDAMYWYRQDPGQGLRLIYYSQIVNDFQKGDIAEGYSVSREKKESFPLTVTSAQKNPTAFYLCASSNIRRENSPLHFGNGTRLTVT.

This clone was observed many times. V usage is TRBV6-2 or TRBV6-3 and J usage is TRBJ2-7; the match to TRBD2 covers 10 bases. Germline trimming cut 2 bases from V and 1 base from J; bases unmatched to any gene: 2. This CDR3 spans 15 amino acids. The V gene's germline CDR1 is MNHEY and CDR2 SVGEGT. The CDR3 DNA sequence: TGTGCCAGCAGTTACCTAGCGGGAGCTTCCTACGAGCAGTACTTC. This codes for CASSYLAGASYEQYF.